Sequencing of this T cell receptor beta chain was carried out in a study of T cell changes during pregnancy in multiple sclerosis. Germline V gene sequence: CDR1 MDHEN, CDR2 SYDVKM. Trimming stripped 4 bases from V and 1 base from J, with 11 bases between. The CDR3 is 14 residues long. Method: immunoSEQ multiplex PCR; TCRdb's copy keeps in-frame clones and lacks some. The sample lists 60,000 to 85,000 clones, around 90% seen once, with 3% to 4.5% in the top ten. This clonotype originated in a female donor in good health, enrolled as a control in a pregnancy study. The sample in question was peripheral blood, obtained after pregnancy. The chain employs TRBV28 and TRBJ2-7; D is unclear. This CDR3 reads CASSYSPQSYEQYF. The CDR3 region has the DNA TGTGCCAGCAGTTATTCCCCACAGTCCTACGAGCAGTACTTC.